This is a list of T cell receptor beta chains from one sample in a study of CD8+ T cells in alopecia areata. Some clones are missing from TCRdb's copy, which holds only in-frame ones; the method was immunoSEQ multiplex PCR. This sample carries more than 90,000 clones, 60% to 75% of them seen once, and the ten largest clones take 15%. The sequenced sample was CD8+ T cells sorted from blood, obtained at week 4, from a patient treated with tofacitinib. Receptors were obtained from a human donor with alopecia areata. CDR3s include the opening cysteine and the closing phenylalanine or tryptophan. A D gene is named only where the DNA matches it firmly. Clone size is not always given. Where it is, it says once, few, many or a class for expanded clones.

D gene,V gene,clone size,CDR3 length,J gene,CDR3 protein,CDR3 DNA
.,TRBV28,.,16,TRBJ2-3,CASSFYDSFSTDTQYF,TGTGCCAGCAGTTTCTACGACAGCTTTAGCACAGATACGCAGTATTTT
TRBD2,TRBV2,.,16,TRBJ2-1,CASRALLAGSANEQFF,TGTGCCAGCAGAGCCTTACTAGCGGGATCGGCCAATGAGCAGTTCTTC
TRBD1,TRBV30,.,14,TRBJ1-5,CAWSPPTGTQPQHF,TGTGCCTGGAGCCCTCCGACAGGGACTCAGCCCCAGCATTTT
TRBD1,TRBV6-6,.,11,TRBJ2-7,CATTGGGEQYF,TGTGCCACGACAGGGGGAGGCGAGCAGTACTTC
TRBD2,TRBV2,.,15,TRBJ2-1,CASRGQGLADPEQFF,TGTGCCAGCAGGGGGCAGGGACTAGCGGATCCTGAGCAGTTCTTC
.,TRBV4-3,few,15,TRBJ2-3,CASSQILGDTDTQYF,TGCGCCAGCAGCCAAATTTTGGGGGACACAGATACGCAGTATTTT
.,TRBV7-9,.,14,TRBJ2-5,CASSLGGAQETQYF,TGTGCCAGCAGCTTAGGAGGGGCCCAAGAGACCCAGTACTTC
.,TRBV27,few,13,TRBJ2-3,CASSFGGSDTQYF,TGTGCCAGCAGTTTCGGTGGATCGGATACGCAGTATTTT
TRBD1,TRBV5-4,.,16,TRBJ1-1,CASSTGQGIGNTEAFF,TGTGCCAGCAGCACTGGACAGGGGATTGGGAACACTGAAGCTTTCTTT
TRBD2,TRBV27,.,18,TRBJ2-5,CASSGLTSGRGLLETQYF,TGTGCCAGCAGTGGTCTGACTAGCGGGAGGGGCTTATTAGAGACCCAGTACTTC
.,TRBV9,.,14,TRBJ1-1,CASSVDGGGTEAFF,TGTGCCAGCAGCGTAGACGGTGGGGGGACTGAAGCTTTCTTT
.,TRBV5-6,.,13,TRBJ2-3,CASSLGGVRSEYF,TGTGCCAGCAGCTTGGGGGGCGTCCGCTCGGAGTATTTT
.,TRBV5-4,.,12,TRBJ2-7,CASSLTGREQYF,TGTGCCAGCAGCTTAACAGGTCGCGAGCAGTACTTC
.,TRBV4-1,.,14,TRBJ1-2,CASSQLDASYGYTF,TGCGCCAGCAGCCAATTGGACGCCAGCTATGGCTACACCTTC
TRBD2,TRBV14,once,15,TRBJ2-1,CASSPQEREAPEQFF,TGTGCCAGCAGCCCCCAGGAGCGGGAGGCCCCTGAGCAGTTCTTC
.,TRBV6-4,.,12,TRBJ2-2,CASSVGTGELFF,TGTGCCAGCAGTGTAGGGACCGGGGAGCTGTTTTTT
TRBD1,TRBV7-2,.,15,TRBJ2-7,CASSRPGQGMGEQYF,TGTGCCAGCAGCCGGCCGGGACAGGGTATGGGTGAGCAGTACTTC
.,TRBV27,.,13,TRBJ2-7,CASSSLSSYEQYF,TGTGCCAGCAGTTCGCTTAGCTCCTACGAGCAGTACTTC
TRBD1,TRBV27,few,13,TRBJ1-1,CASRGQGGTEAFF,TGTGCCAGCAGGGGACAGGGAGGGACTGAAGCTTTCTTT
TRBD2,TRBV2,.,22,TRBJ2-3,CASSEALLGGGALAMGTDTQYF,TGTGCCAGCAGTGAAGCGCTTCTCGGCGGGGGGGCCCTGGCGATGGGTACAGATACGCAGTATTTT
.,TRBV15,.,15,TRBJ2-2,CATSRDLSNTGELFF,TGTGCCACCAGCAGAGATCTATCGAACACCGGGGAGCTGTTTTTT
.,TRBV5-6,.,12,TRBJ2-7,CASSSPSYEQYF,TGTGCCAGCAGCTCCCCCAGCTACGAGCAGTACTTC
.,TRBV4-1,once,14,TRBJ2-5,CASSHTGSQETQYF,TGCGCCAGCAGCCATACGGGATCCCAAGAGACCCAGTACTTC
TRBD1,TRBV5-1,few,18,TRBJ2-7,CASRGLAGTGRSSYEQYF,TGCGCCAGCAGGGGCCTCGCCGGGACAGGCAGGAGCTCCTACGAGCAGTACTTC
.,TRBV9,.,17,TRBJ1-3,CASSVGWGRSSGNTIYF,TGTGCCAGCAGCGTAGGGTGGGGTCGTAGCTCTGGAAACACCATATATTTT
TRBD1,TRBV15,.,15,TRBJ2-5,CATSRSTGVQETQYF,TGTGCCACCAGCAGATCCACAGGGGTCCAAGAGACCCAGTACTTC
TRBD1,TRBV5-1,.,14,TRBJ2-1,CASRSDREPNEQFF,TGCGCCAGCAGGTCGGACAGGGAGCCCAATGAGCAGTTCTTC
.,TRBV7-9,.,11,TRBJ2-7,CASSLGDEQYF,TGTGCCAGCAGCTTAGGTGACGAGCAGTACTTC
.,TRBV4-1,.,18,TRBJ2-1,CASSQVFPSGGLYNEQFF,TGCGCCAGCAGCCAAGTCTTTCCGTCGGGGGGCCTCTACAATGAGCAGTTCTTC
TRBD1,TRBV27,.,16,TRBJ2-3,CASSDQGAVGTDTQYF,TGTGCCAGCAGTGATCAGGGGGCGGTTGGCACAGATACGCAGTATTTT
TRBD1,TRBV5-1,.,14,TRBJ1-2,CASSLRTGGNGYTF,TGCGCCAGCAGCTTGAGGACAGGGGGCAATGGCTACACCTTC
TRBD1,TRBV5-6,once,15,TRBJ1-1,CASSWTGALNTEAFF,TGTGCCAGCAGCTGGACAGGGGCTCTGAACACTGAAGCTTTCTTT
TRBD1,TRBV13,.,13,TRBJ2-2,CASSPGTGNELFF,TGTGCCAGCAGCCCCGGGACAGGGAATGAGCTGTTTTTT
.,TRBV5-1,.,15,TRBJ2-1,CASSSGRGSGYEQFF,TGCGCCAGCAGCTCCGGGAGAGGGTCGGGTTATGAGCAGTTCTTC
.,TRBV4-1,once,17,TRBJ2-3,CASSQGSGARGTDTQYF,TGCGCCAGCAGCCAAGGAAGTGGGGCCAGAGGAACAGATACGCAGTATTTT
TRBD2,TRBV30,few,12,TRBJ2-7,CAWMGGSYEQYF,TGTGCCTGGATGGGGGGGTCCTACGAGCAGTACTTC
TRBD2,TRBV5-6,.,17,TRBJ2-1,CASSLDLGLAGDNEQFF,TGTGCCAGCAGCTTGGATCTTGGGCTAGCGGGAGACAATGAGCAGTTCTTC
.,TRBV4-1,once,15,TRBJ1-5,CASSQAEGYNQPQHF,TGCGCCAGCAGCCAAGCGGAAGGTTACAATCAGCCCCAGCATTTT
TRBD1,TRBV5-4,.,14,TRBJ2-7,CASSPDRVVYEQYF,TGTGCCAGCAGCCCAGACAGGGTGGTCTACGAGCAGTACTTC
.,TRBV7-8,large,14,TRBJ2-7,CASSFRGGAYEQYF,TGTGCCAGCAGCTTTAGAGGTGGCGCCTACGAGCAGTACTTC
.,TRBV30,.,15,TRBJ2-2,CAWALGGVYTGELFF,TGTGCCTGGGCCCTCGGGGGAGTATACACCGGGGAGCTGTTTTTT
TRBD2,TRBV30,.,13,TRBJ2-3,CAWTSGITDTQYF,TGTGCCTGGACTAGCGGGATCACAGATACGCAGTATTTT
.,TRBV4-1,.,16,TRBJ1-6,CASSQEVWDPNSPLHF,TGCGCCAGCAGTCAAGAGGTCTGGGACCCAAATTCACCCCTCCACTTT
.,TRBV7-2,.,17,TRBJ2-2,CASSLSSQRPYTGELFF,TGTGCCAGCAGCCTTTCGAGCCAGCGGCCCTACACCGGGGAGCTGTTTTTT
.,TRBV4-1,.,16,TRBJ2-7,CASSQEPSLGAYEQYF,TGCGCCAGCAGCCAAGAACCCTCCCTAGGGGCCTACGAGCAGTACTTC
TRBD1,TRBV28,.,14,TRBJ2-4,CASSLRQGMDIQYF,TGTGCCAGCAGTTTAAGACAGGGGATGGACATTCAGTACTTC
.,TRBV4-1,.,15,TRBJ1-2,CASSQDKGFGYGYTF,TGCGCCAGCAGCCAAGATAAGGGTTTTGGCTATGGCTACACCTTC
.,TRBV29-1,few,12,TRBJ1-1,CSVEVLKNEAFF,TGCAGCGTTGAAGTACTTAAAAATGAAGCTTTCTTT
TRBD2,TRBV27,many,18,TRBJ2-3,CASSFTRLAGAGTDTQYF,TGTGCCAGCAGTTTTACGCGACTAGCGGGGGCAGGCACAGATACGCAGTATTTT
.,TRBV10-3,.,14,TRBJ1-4,CAISEDGTNEKLFF,TGTGCCATCAGTGAGGACGGCACTAATGAAAAACTGTTTTTT
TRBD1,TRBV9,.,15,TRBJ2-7,CASSVGGQGWYEQYF,TGTGCCAGCAGCGTAGGGGGACAGGGGTGGTACGAGCAGTACTTC
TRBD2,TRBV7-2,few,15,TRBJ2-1,CASSPGTSGSLAQFF,TGTGCCAGCAGCCCCGGGACTAGCGGGAGTCTGGCGCAGTTCTTC
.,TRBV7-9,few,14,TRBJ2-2,CASSLAGELGELFF,TGTGCCAGCAGCTTAGCGGGAGAACTCGGGGAGCTGTTTTTT